This T cell receptor beta chain was captured by sequencing in a study of glioma-infiltrating T cells. Points from the study as a whole: Non-neoplastic patients had below-expected tissue-blood divergence, while all gliomas exceeded expectation.

This clonotype came up many times. What it binds is not known. Trimming removed 7 bases from V and 6 bases from J, with 10 bases in between. Germline V gives CDR1 MNHNS, CDR2 SASEGT. The CDR3 has 12 amino acids. The iRepertoire nested amplicon-rescue multiplex PCR amplified TCR alpha and beta CDR3s from RNA. For one-step reverse transcription and amplification, about 85-400 ng of tissue mRNA or PBMC total RNA was used. TCRdb passed the multiplex PCR reads through MiXCR, listing each CDR3 protein once. The sample carries approximately 130,000 distinct CDR3 sequences, around 25% recorded once. This receptor was identified in a human donor with low-grade glioma or glioblastoma, undergoing nonglioma brain surgery, or in good health (not recorded which). The sample was glioma tissue, nonneoplastic brain tissue, or PBMCs (not recorded which). V and J are TRBV6-1 and TRBJ1-5; D unclear. The CDR3 protein is CASTLPGQPQHF. The CDR3 DNA reads TGTGCCAGCACCCTCCCGGGTCAGCCCCAGCATTTT.